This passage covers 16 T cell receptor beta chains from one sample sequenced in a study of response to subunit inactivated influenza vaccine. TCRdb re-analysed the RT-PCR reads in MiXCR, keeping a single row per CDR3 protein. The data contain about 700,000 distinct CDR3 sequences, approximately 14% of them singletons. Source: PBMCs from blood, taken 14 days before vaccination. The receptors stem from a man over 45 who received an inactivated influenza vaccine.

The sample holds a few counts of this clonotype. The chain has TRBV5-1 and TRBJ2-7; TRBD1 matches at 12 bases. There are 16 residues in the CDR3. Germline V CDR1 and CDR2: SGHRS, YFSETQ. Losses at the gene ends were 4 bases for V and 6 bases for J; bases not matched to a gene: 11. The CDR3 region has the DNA TGCGCCAGCAGCCTTGGACCCGGGACAGGGGGCTCCGAGCAGTACTTC. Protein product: CASSLGPGTGGSEQYF.

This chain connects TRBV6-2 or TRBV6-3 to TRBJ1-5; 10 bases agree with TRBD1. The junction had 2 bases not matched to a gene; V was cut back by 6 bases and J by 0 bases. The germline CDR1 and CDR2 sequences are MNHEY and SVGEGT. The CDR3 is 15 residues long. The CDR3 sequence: CASRGTGDSNQPQHF. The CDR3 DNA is TGTGCCAGCAGGGGGACAGGGGATAGCAATCAGCCCCAGCATTTT.

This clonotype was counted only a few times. In DNA form, the CDR3 reads TGTGCCAGCGAGACTAGTTCCTCTGGGGCCAACGTCCTGACTTTC. Amino acids: CASETSSSGANVLTF. V gene TRBV28 combines with J gene TRBJ2-6, with D possibly TRBD2 on 6 matching bases. Between the trimmed V and J ends, which lost 8 bases and 0 bases, there was a span of 11 bases. The CDR3 is 15 amino acids. Germline V gene sequence: CDR1 MDHEN, CDR2 SYDVKM. The whole variable domain, remainder taken from reference TRBV28 and TRBJ2-6, is DVKVTQSSRYLVKRTGEKVFLECVQDMDHENMFWYRQDPGLGLRLIYFSYDVKMKEKGDIPEGYSVSREKKERFSLILESASTNQTSMYLCASETSSSGANVLTFGAGSRLTVL.

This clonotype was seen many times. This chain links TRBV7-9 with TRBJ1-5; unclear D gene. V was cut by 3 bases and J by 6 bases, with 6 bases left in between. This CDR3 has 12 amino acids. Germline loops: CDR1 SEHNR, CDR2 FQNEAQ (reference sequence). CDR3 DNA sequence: TGTGCCAGCAGCTTGTGGGGTCAGCCCCAGCATTTT. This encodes CASSLWGQPQHF.

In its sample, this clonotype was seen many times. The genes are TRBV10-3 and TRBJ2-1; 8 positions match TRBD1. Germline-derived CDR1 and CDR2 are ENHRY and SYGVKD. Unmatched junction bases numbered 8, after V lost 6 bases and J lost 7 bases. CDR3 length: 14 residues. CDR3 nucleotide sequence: TGTGCCATCAGAAGACAGGGGATGGAGAATGAGCAGTTCTTC. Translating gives CAIRRQGMENEQFF.

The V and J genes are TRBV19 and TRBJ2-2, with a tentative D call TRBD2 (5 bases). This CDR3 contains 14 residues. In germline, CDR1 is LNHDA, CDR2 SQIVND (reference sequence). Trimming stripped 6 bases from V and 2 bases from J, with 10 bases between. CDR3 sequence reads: CASRLATNTGELFF. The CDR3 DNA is TGTGCCAGTAGGCTAGCAACCAACACCGGGGAGCTGTTTTTT.

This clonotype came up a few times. Here the CDR3 reads CASSPRTSRNTQYF. The DNA for the CDR3 is TGCGCCAGCAGCCCCCGGACTAGCAGAAATACGCAGTATTTT. The chain is built from TRBV5-1 and TRBJ2-3; 8 nucleotides agree with TRBD2. The CDR3 totals 14 residues. The J segment lost 7 bases and the V segment lost 4 bases, leaving 8 bases of the junction unmatched. Germline CDR1 SGHRS, CDR2 YFSETQ.

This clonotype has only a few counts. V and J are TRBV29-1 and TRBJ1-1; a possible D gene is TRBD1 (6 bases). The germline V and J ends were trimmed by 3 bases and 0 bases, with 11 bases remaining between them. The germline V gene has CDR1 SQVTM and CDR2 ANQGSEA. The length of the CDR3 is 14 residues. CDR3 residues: CSVDRTGLNTEAFF. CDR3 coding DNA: TGCAGCGTTGACCGTACAGGGTTGAACACTGAAGCTTTCTTT.

DNA for the CDR3: TGTGCCTGGATTTCATGGGGAACGGGAAAAGCTTTCTTT. Residues: CAWISWGTGKAFF. The chain combines TRBV30 with TRBJ1-1; D gene ambiguous. This CDR3 contains 13 residues. Trimming removed 4 bases at V and 9 bases at J, with 18 bases between. Germline CDR1 is GTSNPN and CDR2 is SVGIG (reference sequence). The full variable domain, in which reference TRBV30 and TRBJ1-1 provide the parts outside the CDR3, is SQTIHQWPATLVQPVGSPLSLECTVEGTSNPNLYWYRQAAGRGLQLLFYSVGIGQISSEVPQNLSASRPQDRQFILSSKKLLLSDSGFYLCAWISWGTGKAFFGQGTRLTVV.

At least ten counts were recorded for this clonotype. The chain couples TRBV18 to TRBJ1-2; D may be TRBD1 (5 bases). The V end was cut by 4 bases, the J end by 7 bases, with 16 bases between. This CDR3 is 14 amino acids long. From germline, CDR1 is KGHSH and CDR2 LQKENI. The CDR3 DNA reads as TGTGCCAGCTCACTTTCAGGAGAAAGGGGTGGCTACACCTTC. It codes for CASSLSGERGGYTF.

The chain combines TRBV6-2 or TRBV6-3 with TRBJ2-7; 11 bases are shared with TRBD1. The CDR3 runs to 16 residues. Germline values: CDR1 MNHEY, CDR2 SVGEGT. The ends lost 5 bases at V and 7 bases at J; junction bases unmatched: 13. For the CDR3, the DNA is TGTGCCAGCAGTCCGTCCGGGACAGGGGGAGGTAAAGAGCAGTACTTC. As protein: CASSPSGTGGGKEQYF.

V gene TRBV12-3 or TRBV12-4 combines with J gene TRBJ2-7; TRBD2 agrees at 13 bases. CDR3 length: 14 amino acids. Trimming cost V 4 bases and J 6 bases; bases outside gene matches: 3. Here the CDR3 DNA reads TGTGCCAGCAGTTGGACTAGCGGGAGTAGCGAGCAGTACTTC. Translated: CASSWTSGSSEQYF.

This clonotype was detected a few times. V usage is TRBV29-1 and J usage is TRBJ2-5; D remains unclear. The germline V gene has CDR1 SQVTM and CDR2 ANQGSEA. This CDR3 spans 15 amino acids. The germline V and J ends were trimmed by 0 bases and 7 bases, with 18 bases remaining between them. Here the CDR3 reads CSVEDRARSDGTQYF. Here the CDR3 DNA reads TGCAGCGTTGAAGATCGGGCCAGGTCGGACGGGACCCAGTACTTC.

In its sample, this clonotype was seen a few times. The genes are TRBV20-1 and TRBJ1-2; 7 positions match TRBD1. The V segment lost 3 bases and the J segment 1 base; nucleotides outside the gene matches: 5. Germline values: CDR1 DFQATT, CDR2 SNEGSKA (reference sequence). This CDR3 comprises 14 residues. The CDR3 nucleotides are TGCAGTGCTAGTTGGACAGGAGATAACTATGGCTACACCTTC. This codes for CSASWTGDNYGYTF.

CDR3 sequence: CASSLPGQLAKNIQYF. The CDR3 DNA reads TGTGCCAGCAGCTTGCCGGGACAGCTAGCCAAAAACATTCAGTACTTC. The V and J genes are TRBV7-9 and TRBJ2-4; 7 nucleotides align to TRBD1. Germline CDR1 and CDR2: SEHNR and FQNEAQ (reference sequence). V lost 3 bases to trimming and J lost 0 bases; unmatched junction nucleotides: 5. CDR3 length: 16 residues.

As DNA, the CDR3 is TGCAGTGCTTCTGGACTTCTCCCGGGTAATGAAAAACTGTTTTTT. As protein: CSASGLLPGNEKLFF. This rearrangement joins TRBV20-1 to TRBJ1-4; D gene ambiguous. The germline V and J ends were trimmed by 5 bases and 4 bases, with 17 bases remaining between them. CDR1 is DFQATT and CDR2 is SNEGSKA in the germline V gene (reference sequence). This CDR3 comprises 15 residues.